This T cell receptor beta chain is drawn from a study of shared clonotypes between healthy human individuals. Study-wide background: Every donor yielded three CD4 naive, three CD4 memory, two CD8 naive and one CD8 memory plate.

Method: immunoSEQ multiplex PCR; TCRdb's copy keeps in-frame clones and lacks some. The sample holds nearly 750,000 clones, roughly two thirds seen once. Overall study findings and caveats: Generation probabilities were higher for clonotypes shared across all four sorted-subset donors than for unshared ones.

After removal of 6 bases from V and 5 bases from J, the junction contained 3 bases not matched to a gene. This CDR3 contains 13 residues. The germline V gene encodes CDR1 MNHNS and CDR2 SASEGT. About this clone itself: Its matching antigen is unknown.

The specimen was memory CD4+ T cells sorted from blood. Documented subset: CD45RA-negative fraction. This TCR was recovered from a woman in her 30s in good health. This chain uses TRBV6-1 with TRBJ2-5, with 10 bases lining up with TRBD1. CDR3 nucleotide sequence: TGTGCCAGCAGCTGGACAGGGGGTGAGACCCAGTACTTC. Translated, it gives CASSWTGGETQYF.